This T cell receptor beta chain was sequenced for a study of cytomegalovirus exposure and HLA in healthy donors. Study results and limitations: Versus the approximately 720-donor mean, an Asian-associated ancestry cluster reportedly showed fewer N-insertions in a later analysis. Because they were indistinguishable, some V segments, including TRBV6-2 and TRBV6-3, were excluded.

On this clone itself: Its cognate antigen is unknown.

Per the germline V gene, CDR1 is MNHEY and CDR2 is SMNVEV (reference sequence). The CDR3 contains 15 residues. Unmatched junction bases numbered 10, after V lost 7 bases and J lost 5 bases. This PCR relied on a set of 60 Vbeta primers and 13 Jbeta primers. Here immunoSEQ multiplex PCR was the method, and the copy in TCRdb shows in-frame clones only, minus some. The sample spans about 140,000 clones; the ten largest clones claim 2% to 2.5%. The receptor was derived from a woman between 18 and 29 years old in good health and CMV-seronegative. The chain links TRBV27 to TRBJ1-2; 10 bases fit TRBD1. The material sequenced was PBMCs. This CDR3 reads CASTIAPGQGYGYTF. Written as DNA, the CDR3 is TGTGCCAGCACCATCGCCCCGGGACAGGGGTATGGCTACACCTTC.